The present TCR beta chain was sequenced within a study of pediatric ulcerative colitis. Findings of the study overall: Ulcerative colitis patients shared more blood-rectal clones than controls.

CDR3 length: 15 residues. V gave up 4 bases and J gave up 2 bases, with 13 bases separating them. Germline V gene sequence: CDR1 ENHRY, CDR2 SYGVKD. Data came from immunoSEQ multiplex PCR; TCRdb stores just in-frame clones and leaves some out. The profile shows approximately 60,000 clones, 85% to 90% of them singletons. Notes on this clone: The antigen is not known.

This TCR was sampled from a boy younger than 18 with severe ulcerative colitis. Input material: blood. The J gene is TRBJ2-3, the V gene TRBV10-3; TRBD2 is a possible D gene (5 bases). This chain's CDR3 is CAISGTGKDTDTQYF. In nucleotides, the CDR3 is TGTGCCATCAGTGGGACTGGGAAAGACACAGATACGCAGTATTTT.